This TCR beta chain emerged from a study of T cell changes during pregnancy in multiple sclerosis. This clone was picked up one time. The data were produced by immunoSEQ multiplex PCR, yet TCRdb's version contains in-frame clones alone and is incomplete. The sample lists roughly 100,000 clones, 90% to 95% seen once, with approximately 1.7% in the top ten. Trimming cost V 7 bases and J 7 bases, with 17 bases left between them. CDR1 and CDR2 (germline): MNHNS, SASEGT. The CDR3 has 14 residues. This sequence joins TRBV6-1 and TRBJ2-1; weak D call: TRBD2 (5 bases). This clonotype was sampled from a female donor in good health, enrolled as a control in a pregnancy study. Sequenced here: peripheral blood, sampled after pregnancy. DNA for the CDR3: TGTGCCAGCATGCGTAACCAAGCGGTGAATGAGCAGTTCTTC. It yields the protein CASMRNQAVNEQFF.